This T cell receptor (beta chain) was documented in a study of technical replicates of blood from several donors. Using immunoSEQ multiplex PCR, the repertoire was profiled, and TCRdb retains in-frame clones only, with some absent. Among about 83,000 clones listed, more than 80% were seen once. The clonotype comes from a human donor in good health. Sequencing was carried out using T cells isolated from PBMCs.

CDR3 loop: CASRRGGANYGYTF. CDR3 nucleotides: TGTGCCAGCAGGCGCGGCGGGGCAAACTATGGCTACACCTTC. This chain connects TRBV6-5 to TRBJ1-2; the D gene is possibly TRBD1 (5 bases). The ends were cut back, 6 bases at V and 2 bases at J, with 13 bases in the middle. Germline V lookup: CDR1 MNHEY, CDR2 SVGAGI. The CDR3 is 14 amino acids.